One and the same sample provided the 10 T cell receptor beta chains below, sequenced in a study of OX40 agonist ivuxolimab in advanced cancers. Here immunoSEQ multiplex PCR was the method, and the copy in TCRdb shows in-frame clones only, minus some. The sample includes tens of thousands of clones, about 88% seen only once; the top ten take approximately 0.81%. The material sequenced was CD4+ or CD8+ T cells sorted from blood, taken in a trial of the OX40 agonist ivuxolimab. The receptors were gathered from an adult with an advanced solid tumor such as melanoma, head and neck, liver or kidney cancer.

This chain links TRBV18 with TRBJ2-1; 12 nucleotides match TRBD2. With V trimmed by 3 bases and J by 3 bases, 6 bases remained unmatched. CDR3 size: 17 residues. The germline V gene has CDR1 KGHSH and CDR2 LQKENI. Here the CDR3 DNA reads TGTGCCAGCTCACCCCCTAGCGGGGGGGCGGGCTACAATGAGCAGTTCTTC. It codes for CASSPPSGGAGYNEQFF. The full variable domain, completed using reference TRBV18 and TRBJ2-1, is NAGVMQNPRHLVRRRGQEARLRCSPMKGHSHVYWYRQLPEEGLKFMVYLQKENIIDESGMPKERFSAEFPKEGPSILRIQQVVRGDSAAYFCASSPPSGGAGYNEQFFGPGTRLTVL.

This chain connects TRBV11-2 to TRBJ2-3; 8 bases fit TRBD1. Germline CDR1 is SGHAT and CDR2 is FQNNGV. V was clipped by 5 bases and J by 5 bases; unmatched bases: 3. The CDR3 length is 13 residues. Here the CDR3 reads CASSTQGGDTQYF. CDR3 nucleotides: TGTGCCAGCAGCACACAGGGGGGAGATACGCAGTATTTT.

This chain uses TRBV6-4 with TRBJ2-1; possible D gene TRBD2, 5 bases. Trimming left V 0 bases short and J 0 bases short, with 9 bases between. The germline gives CDR1 MRHNA, CDR2 SNTAGT. CDR3 length: 16 amino acids. The CDR3 sequence is CASSDSTGSSYNEQFF. The CDR3 bases are TGTGCCAGCAGTGACTCGACGGGGAGCTCCTACAATGAGCAGTTCTTC.

The sample holds a few counts of this clone. J is TRBJ2-6 and V is TRBV6-6; D gene ambiguous. The V and J ends lost 7 bases and 0 bases respectively, with 7 bases between them. Germline assignment: CDR1 MNHNY and CDR2 SVGAGI (reference sequence). The CDR3 covers 14 residues. The CDR3 bases are TGTGCCAGCACCCTTGGCTCTGGGGCCAACGTCCTGACTTTC. Translation: CASTLGSGANVLTF.

This chain joins TRBV2 and TRBJ2-1, with a tentative D call TRBD1 (5 bases). The CDR3 spans 15 residues. V was clipped by 3 bases and J by 7 bases, with 16 bases between them. CDR1 and CDR2 from the germline V gene are SNHLY and FYNNEI. The DNA for the CDR3 is TGTGCCAGCAGTGATGACTTAATGAACAGGAATGAGCAGTTCTTC. Protein: CASSDDLMNRNEQFF.

Only one count was recorded for this clone. This rearrangement joins TRBV10-3 to TRBJ2-7; maybe TRBD1 (5 bases). Germline-derived CDR1 and CDR2 are ENHRY and SYGVKD. V dropped 4 bases and J dropped 0 bases, with 10 bases sitting between them. This CDR3 region has 14 residues. CDR3: CAISAGHYSYEQYF. For the CDR3, the DNA is TGTGCCATCAGTGCTGGACATTACTCCTACGAGCAGTACTTC.

J is TRBJ2-1 and V is TRBV7-3; D is possibly TRBD1 (5 bases). The CDR3 has 18 amino acids. V lost 1 base and J 0 bases, leaving 16 bases between the germline ends. CDR1 and CDR2 (germline): SGHTA, FQGTGA. CDR3 protein: CASSLNGRTPSSYNEQFF. The DNA for the CDR3 is TGTGCCAGCAGCTTAAATGGTCGGACACCCAGCTCCTACAATGAGCAGTTCTTC.

The chain uses TRBV5-6 and TRBJ2-1; TRBD2 matches 12 bases. V dropped 4 bases and J dropped 6; count of bases not matched to a gene: 11. Germline loops: CDR1 SGHDT, CDR2 YYEEEE. This CDR3 is 17 amino acids long. The CDR3 nucleotides are TGTGCCAGCAGCGCCCTGACTAGCGGGAGTTATGTCAATGAGCAGTTCTTC. The encoded protein is CASSALTSGSYVNEQFF.

The chain recombines TRBV5-1 with TRBJ2-1; 9 bases map to TRBD1. With 8 bases clipped from V and 6 bases from J, the junction kept 9 bases outside the gene matches. Germline CDR1 SGHRS, CDR2 YFSETQ. The CDR3 has 14 amino acids. Here the CDR3 DNA reads TGCGCCAGTGCCCATGGACAGGGGTCCAATGAGCAGTTCTTC. Its protein product is CASAHGQGSNEQFF.

V and J are TRBV10-1 and TRBJ2-7, with 12 bases identical to TRBD1. The ends lost 6 bases at V and 6 bases at J; junction bases unmatched: 6. Germline V gives CDR1 WNHNN, CDR2 SYGVQD (reference sequence). The CDR3 runs to 14 residues. The CDR3 here is CASSRDRGLGEQYF. The CDR3 coding sequence is TGCGCCAGCAGCCGGGACAGGGGGCTCGGCGAGCAGTACTTC.